The source of this T cell receptor (beta chain) is a study of Graves' ophthalmopathy and Graves' hyperthyroidism listed by TCRdb under 2018. Describing the broader study: Peripheral blood was collected at initial diagnosis, prior to any treatment. TCR beta repertoire signatures were used to distinguish Graves' ophthalmopathy from Graves' hyperthyroidism and to predict progression to ophthalmopathy. In total, 135 blood samples were TCR-sequenced: 40 to 45 ophthalmopathy, roughly 80 hyperthyroidism and roughly 17 hyperthyroidism-to-ophthalmopathy patients. A discovery set of about a hundred patients (around 40 ophthalmopathy, 60 or so stable hyperthyroidism) was enrolled to explore V-J signatures distinguishing ophthalmopathy from hyperthyroidism. An independent validation cohort comprised about 20 hyperthyroidism patients and 15 to 17 patients who later progressed from hyperthyroidism to ophthalmopathy. In over five hyperthyroidism patients, the T-cell repertoires found in thyroid tissue were compared with those found in blood. After sampling, hyperthyroidism patients received methimazole starting at 30 mg daily, and ophthalmopathy patients received high-dose intravenous methylprednisolone. The 75 to 100 discovery patients were randomly divided into training and test sets at a 7:3 ratio.

To note about this clonotype: The antigen this receptor binds is unknown. No much larger clone exists at a distance of one base, and base qualities are not known.

Hyperthyroidism was considered stable if no progression to ophthalmopathy occurred within 18 months of follow-up. Hyperthyroidism patients were newly diagnosed, were aged 18 to 65 years, and had a disease duration under 2 months. Patients were excluded if they had other autoimmune diseases, uncontrolled infections, pregnancy or lactation. Clinical symptoms, serum thyroxine, TRAb, thyroid ultrasound and orbital computed tomography formed the basis of the diagnosis. Ficoll-Paque density gradient centrifugation was used to isolate PBMCs from 8 to 10 ml of fresh peripheral blood. Total RNA was extracted using Trizol reagent, and RNA quality was checked on an Agilent 2100 Bioanalyzer. Inclusive of the bounding cysteine and phenylalanine, the CDR3 is 16 residues long. The CDR3 DNA has 48 bases and is translated from base 1. V loses 2 bases of germline sequence and J loses 1 base, and the interval between the two ends is 14 bases. The germline V gene provides CDR1 MGHRA and CDR2 YSYEKL.

Here is what the overall study found, with its caveats: In validation, the model predicted ophthalmopathy progression with 70.59% sensitivity and 72% to 80% specificity; around twelve predicted patients were CT-confirmed with GO in a median of about 6.2 months. The 13-signature model separated ophthalmopathy from stable hyperthyroidism with 87.88% sensitivity and about 81% specificity in cross-validation, and 80%/75% in the test set. Sample size was not predetermined statistically, and investigators were not blinded to group allocation. Most expanded thyroid clonotypes with frequency above 0.001 were also detected in blood, suggesting blood repertoires may reflect the thyroid immune response.

TCR beta CDR3 regions were amplified from RNA transcripts for repertoire sequencing. The first round was an RT-PCR using HTBI primers with the Qiagen OneStep RT-PCR kit, and this first round was followed by a second-round multiplex PCR, then size selection and purification. The libraries underwent paired-end sequencing with 100 bp reads on an Illumina HiSeq2000. Per the authors' processing: SOAPnuke was used for read processing, and reads with adapters, uncalled bases, a mean Phred below 15, or no exact constant-primer or identifier match were discarded. High-quality paired reads were merged with COPE v1.2.5. Each unique nucleotide sequence was defined as a clonotype, and clonotypes were aligned to IMGT TRB V, D and J references with MiTCR v1.1. Only V-J combinations with frequency above 0.0001 were analysed, covering approximately 99% of repertoires. For each V-J combination, a TCR clonal expansion and chaos score was defined as F50 clonal expansion divided by the chaos observed in the TCRdist matrix. Features were reduced by Welch's t-statistics and random forest to approximately 13 V-J combinations, which fed a naive Bayes classifier. The Morisita-Horn index was used to measure how similar the thyroid and blood repertoires were. TCRdb trimmed public reads at Q25 via fastp, called clones via MiXCR and kept in-frame beta chains. CDR3 protein duplicates are merged, each entry listing the most common genes and DNA. TCRdb, not the original authors, processed these V and J calls. In all, the sample holds a few hundred thousand distinct CDR3 sequences, and roughly 15% of those were seen once. The biggest ten clones account for approximately 7% of the sample.

Sequencing input: peripheral blood. This sequence uses TRBV4-1 and TRBJ1-1; the D gene assignment is ambiguous. The clonotype originates from a woman between 18 and 30 years old with stable Graves' hyperthyroidism. Donor details come from another sample of the same person, matched by shared clones. The CDR3 loop reads CASSQPPGMGNTEAFF. The base sequence is TGCGCCAGCAGCCAACCCCCCGGTATGGGGAACACTGAAGCTTTCTTT.